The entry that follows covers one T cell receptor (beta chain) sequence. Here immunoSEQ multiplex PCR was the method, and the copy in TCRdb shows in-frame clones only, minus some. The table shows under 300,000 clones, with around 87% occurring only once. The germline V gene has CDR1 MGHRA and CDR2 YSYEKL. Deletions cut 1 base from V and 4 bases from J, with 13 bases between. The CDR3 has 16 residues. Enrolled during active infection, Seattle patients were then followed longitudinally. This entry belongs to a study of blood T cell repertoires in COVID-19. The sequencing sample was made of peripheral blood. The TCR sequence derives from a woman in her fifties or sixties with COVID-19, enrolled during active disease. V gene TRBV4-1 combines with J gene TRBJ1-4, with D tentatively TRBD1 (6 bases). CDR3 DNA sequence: TGCGCCAGCAGCCAAGGTGGCGCAGGGGTTAATGAAAAACTGTTTTTT. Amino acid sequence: CASSQGGAGVNEKLFF.